Listed here is a single T cell receptor beta chain. The data derive from a study of blood T cell repertoires in COVID-19. The table came from immunoSEQ multiplex PCR; TCRdb's copy has only in-frame clones and leaves some out. Here the sample spans 170,000 or so clones, roughly nine tenths being singletons. The clonotype originates from a woman between 50 and 59 years old who had recovered from COVID-19. Sequencing used PBMCs or T cells enriched from blood (not recorded which).

In DNA form, the CDR3 reads TGCAGTGCTCCTCGGAGTGAAAAACTGTTTTTT. Amino acid sequence: CSAPRSEKLFF. The V call is TRBV20-1, the J call TRBJ1-4, with unresolved D. The ends were cut back, 5 bases at V and 7 bases at J, with 8 bases in the middle. CDR1 is DFQATT and CDR2 is SNEGSKA in the germline V gene (reference sequence). CDR3 size: 11 residues.